This T cell receptor (beta chain) was obtained from a study of blood T cell repertoires in COVID-19. Across the whole study: Samples taken during acute and convalescent COVID-19 were collected in the United States, Italy and Spain.

The germline V and J ends were trimmed by 2 bases and 2 bases, with 12 bases remaining between them. In germline, CDR1 is KGHSH, CDR2 LQKENI. The CDR3 covers 15 residues. Participants reported their clinical history, and cohort assignment relied on those reports. In Cohort 3, a recovered donor had either two negative PCRs, clearance, or symptom resolution. Original methodology: Nucleated cell number was recorded as an estimate derived from reference gene primer amplification. Here immunoSEQ multiplex PCR was the method, and the copy in TCRdb shows in-frame clones only, minus some. The V and J calls and clone size were taken over from that table, and D and trimming were inferred from the DNA. Counted here are 150,000 to 200,000 clones, approximately 90% occurring once; the ten biggest clones make up less than 8%.

This receptor was taken from a woman between 50 and 59 years old who had recovered from COVID-19. The sample taken for sequencing was PBMCs or T cells enriched from blood (not recorded which). The rearrangement joins TRBV18 to TRBJ1-1; D possibly corresponds to TRBD1 (6 bases). The chain's CDR3 is CASSPTGTINTEAFF. CDR3 sequence (DNA): TGTGCCAGCTCACCAACCGGGACAATCAACACTGAAGCTTTCTTT.